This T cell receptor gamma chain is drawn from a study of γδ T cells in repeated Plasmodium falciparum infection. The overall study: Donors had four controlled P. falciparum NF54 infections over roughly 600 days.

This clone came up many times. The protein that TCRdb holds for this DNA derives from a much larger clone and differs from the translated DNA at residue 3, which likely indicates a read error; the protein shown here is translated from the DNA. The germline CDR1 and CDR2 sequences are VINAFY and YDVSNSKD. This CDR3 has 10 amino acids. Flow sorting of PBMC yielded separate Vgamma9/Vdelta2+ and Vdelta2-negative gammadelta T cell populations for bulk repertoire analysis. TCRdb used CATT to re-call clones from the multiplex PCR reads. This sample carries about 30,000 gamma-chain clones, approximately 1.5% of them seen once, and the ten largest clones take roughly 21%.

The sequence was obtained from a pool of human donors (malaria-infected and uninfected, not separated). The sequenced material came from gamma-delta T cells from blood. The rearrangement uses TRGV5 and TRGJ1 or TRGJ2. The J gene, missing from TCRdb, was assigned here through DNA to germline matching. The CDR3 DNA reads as TGTGCCCCCTGGGACTTCTCGAAACTCTTT. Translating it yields CAPWDFSKLF.